This T cell receptor beta chain originates from a study of OX40 agonist ivuxolimab in advanced cancers. The CDR3 length is 14 residues. The V end lost 3 bases, the J end lost 10 bases, and 19 bases lay between the germline ends. CDR1 and CDR2 from the germline V gene are SGHRS and YFSETQ. The study, taken as a whole, reports: No antigen was identified for the clonally expanded peripheral T cells.

Clones were sequenced by immunoSEQ multiplex PCR, and TCRdb holds only the in-frame ones, with some missing. Of tens of thousands of clones listed, 70% to 90% are singletons. With regard to this clone: The antigen is not known.

J is TRBJ1-1 and V is TRBV5-1, with a possible D match to TRBD1 (5 bases). This TCR came from an adult with an advanced solid tumor such as melanoma, head and neck, liver or kidney cancer. The material was CD4+ or CD8+ T cells sorted from blood, obtained in a trial of the OX40 agonist ivuxolimab. The CDR3 region is CASSSTRDAPGAFF. Here the CDR3 DNA reads TGCGCCAGCAGCTCAACGAGGGACGCCCCCGGAGCTTTCTTT.